This T cell receptor (beta chain) was sequenced in a study of beta chain features in type 1 diabetes (dated by TCRdb to the late 2010s). Notes on the research overall: Mean age, gender distribution, total cell number and subset yield did not differ between patients and healthy donors. The study compared the TCRB repertoires of sorted circulating CD4+ T cell subsets in recently diagnosed type 1 diabetes patients with those in matched healthy donors. A total of 107,917,701 sorted cells were examined across all samples, and a strong correlation was observed between cell number per subset and RNA yield. Naive and central memory subsets were obtained from all 30 or so donors, but regulatory and stem cell-like memory subsets were isolated from only 8 patients and 8 healthy donors.

In its sample, this clone was seen a few times. This receptor's antigen is unknown. Base qualities were left out, and no much larger clone turns up one base away. Points the paper makes about the study in general: PCR may preferentially amplify shorter templates, but because patient and control samples were amplified and corrected together, any resulting skew would affect both groups equally. Because small numbers of individuals were included in the HLA sub-analyses, any influence of HLA type on TCRB rearrangement was left unresolved. Because cDNA was sequenced instead of genomic DNA, activated cells with high expression could be over-represented, although the groups did not differ in activation or CD3 levels. Naive, central memory and regulatory TCRB repertoires appeared to be more alike among patients than among healthy donors. A moderate but significant shortening of TCRB CDR3 length was observed in type 1 diabetes patients in all four CD4+ subsets. At VDJ recombination sites, patients with type 1 diabetes made fewer insertions and deleted more nucleotides, a pattern implying thymic rearrangement abnormalities.

Each donor gave one peripheral blood draw, around 100 mL on average, collected into heparinised tubes. A BD FACSAria II was used to sort naive, central memory, regulatory and stem cell-like memory CD4+ T cells with a panel that included CD45RO, CCR7, CD25, CD127, CD95 and CD27. All sorted populations exceeded 98% purity. PBMCs were separated immediately by Lymphoprep density gradient centrifugation and were stained directly, without being cultured. So that batch effects would be minimized, each experiment stained and sorted samples in pairs, pairing one healthy donor with one patient. The trim is 5 bases for V and 12 bases for J, with a gap of 17 bases between the germline ends. According to the germline V gene, CDR1 reads SQVTM and CDR2 reads ANQGSEA. From its cysteine to its phenylalanine, the CDR3 spans 12 amino acids. The retained sequence is limited to the CDR3, 36 bases, with the frame set at the first base.

The entire amount of isolated RNA was reverse transcribed using the High Capacity cDNA Reverse Transcription Kit, so the sequenced TCRB transcripts were expressed ones. Deep immunoSEQ sequencing was performed on naive, central memory and regulatory T cell samples, with an average of about 4 million total reads per sample. Sorted cells were lysed in RLT buffer, and RNA was extracted using DNase-treated RNeasy Micro or Mini kits according to cell number. Each cell subset was processed on its own to prevent cross-contamination, while patient and healthy donor samples were processed together. Using the immunoSEQ multiplex PCR, TCRB sequences were amplified from cDNA into 87-bp fragments spanning the CDR3 region. Sequencing of the amplicons was performed on the Illumina HiSeq platform. From the authors' description of their analysis: PCR bias was corrected computationally using synthetic template baselines, and reads within Hamming distance 2 were collapsed, with unmergeable singletons discarded. By aligning reads against IMGT, V, D and J genes, CDR3 length, and insertions or deletions at six rearrangement sites were assigned. Within each subset, clonotype counts were normalized to sorted cell number, and only after that were true diversity and Gini coefficients computed with the tcR R package. Repertoire sharing was quantified using the overlap coefficient calculated on TCRB nucleotide sequences. Out-of-frame TCRB sequences from naive cells were analyzed to stand in for the pre-selection repertoire. TCRdb's version of the immuneACCESS table is confined to in-frame rearrangements and falls short of the full clone set. An unresolved V gene accounts for under half of the shortfall where checked; the remainder is of unknown origin. The V and J calls and clone size come from that table; D and trimming were worked out from the DNA. The table for this sample lists approximately 250,000 clones; roughly 15% of them were counted only once. The ten largest clones take up around 0.026% of the sample.

The sequence derives from a middle-aged woman in good health. In this chain, TRBV29-1 is recombined with TRBJ2-1, and TRBD2 may be the D gene, going by 6 matching bases. Sequencing was performed on naive CD4+ T cells from blood. The cell subset or site tag for this specimen amounts to: true naive CD4+ T cells. The CDR3 reads as follows: CSVRIPPEGQFF. The DNA sequence is TGCAGCGTTCGTATTCCCCCGGAGGGGCAGTTCTTC.